The rows below give T cell receptor beta chains drawn from one sample of a study of beta chain features in type 1 diabetes. Using immunoSEQ multiplex PCR, the repertoire was profiled, and TCRdb retains in-frame clones only, with some absent. Of almost 350,000 clones in the sample, approximately 8% were seen once. Sequenced: central memory CD4+ T cells from blood. These TCRs come from a woman between 18 and 29 years old in good health. CDR3s include the opening cysteine and the closing phenylalanine or tryptophan. D genes are given only for firm matches. Rows give clone size only sometimes, using once, few, many, or a class for an expanded clone.

v_gene	j_gene	d_gene	abundance	CDR3nt	CDR3aa
TRBV5-6	TRBJ1-4	.	few	TGTGCCAGCAGCTTGGCAACTAATGAAAAACTGTTTTTT	CASSLATNEKLFF
TRBV9	TRBJ2-1	TRBD2	many	TGTGCCATCAGGGGACTAGCGGGAGTTGGAAATGAGCAGTTCTTC	CAIRGLAGVGNEQFF
TRBV5-6	TRBJ2-6	.	.	TGTGCCAGCAGCCACTACAGTGCCTCTGGGGCCAACGTCCTGACTTTC	CASSHYSASGANVLTF
TRBV28	TRBJ2-7	.	few	TGTGCCAGCAGTTTTCTCTCCCGAACGAGCTCCTACGAGCAGTACTTC	CASSFLSRTSSYEQYF
TRBV7-2	TRBJ2-2	TRBD1	.	TGTGCCAGCAGCGCCTACAGGGGGAGAACCGGGGAGCTGTTTTTT	CASSAYRGRTGELFF
TRBV11-1	TRBJ2-5	.	few	TGTGCCAGCAGACAAGAATCAGAGACCCAGTACTTC	CASRQESETQYF
TRBV29-1	TRBJ1-2	TRBD1	.	TGCAGCGTTGGCGGACAGGGGGACCCTTATGGCTACACCTTC	CSVGGQGDPYGYTF
TRBV2	TRBJ2-7	.	many	TGTGCCAGCCAAGTCGTGGGAGGCCCGTCCTACGAGCAGTACTTC	CASQVVGGPSYEQYF
TRBV19	TRBJ2-4	TRBD1	few	TGTGCCAGTAGTATAGATTCCGGGACAGGGGGAAACATTCAGTACTTC	CASSIDSGTGGNIQYF
TRBV19	TRBJ2-7	TRBD1	.	TGTGCCAGTACTCCGGACAGGGTGTCCCACGAGCAGTACTTC	CASTPDRVSHEQYF
TRBV9	TRBJ2-1	TRBD1	.	TGTGCCAGCAGCGTAGGGACAGGACTGGTCGATGAGCAGTTCTTC	CASSVGTGLVDEQFF
TRBV7-9	TRBJ2-5	.	few	TGTGCCAGCAGCTTAGTCCTTTCGGGCCCACAAGAGACCCAGTACTTC	CASSLVLSGPQETQYF
TRBV7-2	TRBJ2-2	.	few	TGTGCCAGCAGCCCCGTTTCGAACCGTCCCGGGGAGCTGTTTTTT	CASSPVSNRPGELFF
TRBV18	TRBJ2-1	.	.	TGTGCCAGCTCACTTGAGTCGGAGCAGTTCTTC	CASSLESEQFF
TRBV6-5	TRBJ2-5	.	.	TGTGCCAGCAGTTACCAGGAGGGGCAGGAGACCCAGTACTTC	CASSYQEGQETQYF
TRBV7-9	TRBJ2-5	.	.	TGTGCCAGCAGCCCGGTTGAAGAGACCCAGTACTTC	CASSPVEETQYF
TRBV27	TRBJ1-2	.	few	TGTGCCAGCAGTCCCTGGACTATTCGGGAGCCTTATGGCTACACCTTC	CASSPWTIREPYGYTF
TRBV6-1	TRBJ2-3	.	few	TGTGCCAGCAGTGAATTCTTGGGTAACACAGATACGCAGTATTTT	CASSEFLGNTDTQYF
TRBV7-9	TRBJ2-3	TRBD2	.	TGTGCCAGCAGCTTAAGATCTAGCGGTCCCACAGATACGCAGTATTTT	CASSLRSSGPTDTQYF
TRBV30	TRBJ2-4	TRBD2	.	TGTGCCTGGAGTTCGACGGGGGGGCGCCTGGGTGCGTCCAAAAACATTCAGTACTTC	CAWSSTGGRLGASKNIQYF
TRBV5-1	TRBJ2-3	TRBD2	few	TGCGCCAGCAGCTTGACAGCGGGAGTTGATACGCAGTATTTT	CASSLTAGVDTQYF
TRBV27	TRBJ1-4	.	.	TGTGCCAGCAGATTCCGAGGCGAAAAACTGTTTTTT	CASRFRGEKLFF
TRBV4-2	TRBJ2-2	TRBD1	few	TGTGCCAGCAGCCAAGGGAGGACAGGCTACACCGGGGAGCTGTTTTTT	CASSQGRTGYTGELFF
TRBV18	TRBJ2-5	.	many	TGTGCCAGCTCACCACGGATGGGTGAGACCCAGTACTTC	CASSPRMGETQYF
TRBV5-1	TRBJ2-1	TRBD1	.	TGCGCCAGCAGCTCAGGGGGCTCCTACAATGAGCAGTTCTTC	CASSSGGSYNEQFF
TRBV6-5	TRBJ2-7	.	few	TGTGCCAGCAGTTACGGGCCAGGGAACTACGAGCAGTACTTC	CASSYGPGNYEQYF
TRBV9	TRBJ2-5	.	few	TGTGCCAGCAGCGTAGTCGGCAGGGGGAGGGAGACCCAGTACTTC	CASSVVGRGRETQYF
TRBV11-2	TRBJ1-2	.	few	TGTGCCAGCAGCCGATACGAGTATGGCTACACCTTC	CASSRYEYGYTF
TRBV4-2	TRBJ2-1	.	few	TGTGCCAGCAGCCGACAAGGCCGGGATGAGCAGTTCTTC	CASSRQGRDEQFF
TRBV6-5	TRBJ1-1	.	.	TGTGCCAGCAGGGCCCAGCATGAAGCTTTCTTT	CASRAQHEAFF
TRBV9	TRBJ2-7	TRBD1	few	TGTGCCAGCAGCGTAGGTCGGGGGACAGGAAGATACGAGCAGTACTTC	CASSVGRGTGRYEQYF
TRBV4-3	TRBJ2-5	.	few	TGCGCCAGCAGCCAGGAGACGGGACTCGGGGAGACCCAGTACTTC	CASSQETGLGETQYF
TRBV4-1	TRBJ1-5	.	.	TGCGCCAGCAGCAAAGAAGCGTCAGCGGGCAATCAGCCCCAGCATTTT	CASSKEASAGNQPQHF
TRBV20-1	TRBJ2-5	.	.	TGCAGTGACACCGCGGGGGAGACCCAGTACTTC	CSDTAGETQYF
TRBV29-1	TRBJ2-1	.	.	TGCAGCGTTGGAGAGACTTCCTCCTACAATGAGCAGTTCTTC	CSVGETSSYNEQFF
TRBV19	TRBJ2-1	TRBD2	.	TGTGCCAGCATCGATCGCCCAGCGGGAGAAGGAGAGCAGTTCTTC	CASIDRPAGEGEQFF
TRBV9	TRBJ2-7	TRBD1	few	TGTGCCAGCAGCGTAGGGGACAGGGGGTACGAGCAGTACTTC	CASSVGDRGYEQYF
TRBV9	TRBJ2-5	TRBD2	few	TGTGCCAGCAGCGTAGGGCTAGCGGGAGTAGTGGAGGAGACCCAGTACTTC	CASSVGLAGVVEETQYF
TRBV7-3	TRBJ2-7	TRBD2	.	TGTGCCAGCAGCTTAAAGGGCGGGAGAAATTACGAGCAGTACTTC	CASSLKGGRNYEQYF
TRBV7-9	TRBJ2-3	.	many	TGTGCCAGCAGCTTTGAGGGGACAGATACGCAGTATTTT	CASSFEGTDTQYF
TRBV4-3	TRBJ2-3	TRBD2	many	TGCGCCAGCAGCCAAGCCCCCTGGCTAGCGGGGAGCACAGATACGCAGTATTTT	CASSQAPWLAGSTDTQYF
TRBV29-1	TRBJ2-6	.	.	TGCAGCGTTGATGGGACTGGGGCCAACGTCCTGACTTTC	CSVDGTGANVLTF
TRBV7-8	TRBJ1-4	.	many	TGTGCCAGCAGCTTACAGACCAAACCGAATGAAAAACTGTTTTTT	CASSLQTKPNEKLFF
TRBV4-1	TRBJ2-1	.	few	TGCGCCAGCAGCCCCCTTCCCCGCGGCCTCGGCAATGAGCAGTTCTTC	CASSPLPRGLGNEQFF
TRBV25-1	TRBJ1-2	TRBD1	.	TGTGCCAGCAGTGAAACCGGGACAGGGGGCTATGGCTACACCTTC	CASSETGTGGYGYTF
TRBV4-2	TRBJ2-5	.	few	TGTGCCAGCAGCGTGCGAGTCGGGCCCCAAGAGACCCAGTACTTC	CASSVRVGPQETQYF
TRBV4-2	TRBJ2-1	TRBD2	few	TGTGCCAGCAGCCACCTAGCGGGGTACAATGAGCAGTTCTTC	CASSHLAGYNEQFF
TRBV11-2	TRBJ2-7	TRBD1	.	TGTGCCAGCAGCTTAGAGCGCGTGGACAGGGGGATCAACGAGCAGTACTTC	CASSLERVDRGINEQYF